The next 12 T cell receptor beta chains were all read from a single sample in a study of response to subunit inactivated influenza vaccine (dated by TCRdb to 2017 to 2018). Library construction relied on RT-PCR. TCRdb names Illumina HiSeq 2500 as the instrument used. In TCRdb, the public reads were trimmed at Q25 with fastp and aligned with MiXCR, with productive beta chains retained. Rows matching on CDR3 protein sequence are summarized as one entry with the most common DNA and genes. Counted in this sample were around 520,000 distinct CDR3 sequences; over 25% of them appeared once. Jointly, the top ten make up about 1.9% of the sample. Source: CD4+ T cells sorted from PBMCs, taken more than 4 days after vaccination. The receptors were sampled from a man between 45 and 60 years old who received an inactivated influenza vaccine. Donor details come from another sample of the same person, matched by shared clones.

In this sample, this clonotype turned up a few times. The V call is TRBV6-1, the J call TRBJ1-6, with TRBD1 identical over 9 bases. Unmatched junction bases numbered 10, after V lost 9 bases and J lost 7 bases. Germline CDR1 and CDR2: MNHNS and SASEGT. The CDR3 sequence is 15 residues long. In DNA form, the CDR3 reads TGTGCCAGTCGTAGGACAGGGGAGGGCAATTCACCCCTCCACTTT. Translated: CASRRTGEGNSPLHF.

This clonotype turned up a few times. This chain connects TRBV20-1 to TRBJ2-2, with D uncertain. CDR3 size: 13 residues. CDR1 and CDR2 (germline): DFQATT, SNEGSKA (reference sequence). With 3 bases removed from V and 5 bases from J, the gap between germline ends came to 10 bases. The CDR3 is CSASRGFTGELFF. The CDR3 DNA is TGCAGTGCTAGTAGAGGTTTTACCGGGGAGCTGTTTTTT.

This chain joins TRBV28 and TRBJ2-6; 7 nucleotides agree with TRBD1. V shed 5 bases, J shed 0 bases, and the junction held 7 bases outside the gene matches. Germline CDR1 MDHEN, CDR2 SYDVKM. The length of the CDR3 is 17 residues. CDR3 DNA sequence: TGTGCCAGCAGTCTATCGACAGGGCTCTCTGGGGCCAACGTCCTGACTTTC. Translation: CASSLSTGLSGANVLTF.

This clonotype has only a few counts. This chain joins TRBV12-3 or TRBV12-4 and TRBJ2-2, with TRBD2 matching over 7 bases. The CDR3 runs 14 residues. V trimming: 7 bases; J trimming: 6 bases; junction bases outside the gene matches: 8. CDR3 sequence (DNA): TGTGCCAGCAACCTTTTGGGAGGGCCCGGGGAGCTGTTTTTT. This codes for CASNLLGGPGELFF.

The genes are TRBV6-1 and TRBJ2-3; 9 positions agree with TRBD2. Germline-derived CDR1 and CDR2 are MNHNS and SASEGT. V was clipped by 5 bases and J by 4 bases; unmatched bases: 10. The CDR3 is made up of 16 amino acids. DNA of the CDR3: TGTGCCAGCAGTCAGTTGGGGCGGGGGGGCCCAGATACGCAGTATTTT. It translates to CASSQLGRGGPDTQYF.

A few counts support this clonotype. CDR3: CASRKTGPDTQYF. The DNA for the CDR3 is TGTGCCAGCAGGAAGACAGGGCCAGATACGCAGTATTTT. V usage is TRBV6-1 and J usage is TRBJ2-3; the match to TRBD1 covers 7 bases. Trimming cost V 6 bases and J 4 bases; bases outside gene matches: 4. Germline V CDR1 and CDR2: MNHNS, SASEGT. There are 13 residues in the CDR3.

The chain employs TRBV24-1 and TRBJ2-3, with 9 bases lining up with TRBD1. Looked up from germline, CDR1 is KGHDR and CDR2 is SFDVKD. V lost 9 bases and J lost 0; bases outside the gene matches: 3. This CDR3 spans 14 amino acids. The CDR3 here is CATAGTGSTDTQYF. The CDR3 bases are TGTGCCACCGCAGGGACAGGGAGCACAGATACGCAGTATTTT.

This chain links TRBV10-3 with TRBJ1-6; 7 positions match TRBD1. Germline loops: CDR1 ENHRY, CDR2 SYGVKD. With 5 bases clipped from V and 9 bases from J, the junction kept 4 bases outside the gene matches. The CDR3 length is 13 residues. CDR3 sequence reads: CAISQGGSSPLHF. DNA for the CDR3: TGTGCCATCAGTCAGGGGGGTAGTTCACCCCTCCACTTT.

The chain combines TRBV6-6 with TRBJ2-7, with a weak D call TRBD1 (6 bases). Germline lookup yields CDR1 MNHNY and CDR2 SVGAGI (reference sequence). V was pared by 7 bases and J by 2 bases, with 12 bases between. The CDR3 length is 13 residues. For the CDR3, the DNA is TGTGCCAGCACCCGACAGGAGACCTACGAGCAGTACTTC. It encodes CASTRQETYEQYF.

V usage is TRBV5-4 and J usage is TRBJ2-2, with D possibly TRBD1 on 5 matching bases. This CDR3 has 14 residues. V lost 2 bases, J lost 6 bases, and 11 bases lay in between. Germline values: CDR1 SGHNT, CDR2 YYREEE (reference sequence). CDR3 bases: TGTGCCAGCAGCTTTTCCACAGGACCCGGGGAGCTGTTTTTT. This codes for CASSFSTGPGELFF.

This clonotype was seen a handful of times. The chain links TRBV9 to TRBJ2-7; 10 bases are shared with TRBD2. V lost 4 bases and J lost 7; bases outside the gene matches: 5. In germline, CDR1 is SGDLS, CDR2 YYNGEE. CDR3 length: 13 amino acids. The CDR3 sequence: CASSTRTSGEQYF. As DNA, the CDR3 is TGTGCCAGCAGCACCCGGACTAGCGGTGAGCAGTACTTC.

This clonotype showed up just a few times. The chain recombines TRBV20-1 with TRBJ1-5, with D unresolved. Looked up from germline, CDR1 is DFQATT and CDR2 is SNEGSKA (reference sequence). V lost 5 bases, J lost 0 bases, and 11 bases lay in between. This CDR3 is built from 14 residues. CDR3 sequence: CSAGRDYSNQPQHF. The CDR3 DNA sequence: TGCAGTGCTGGTAGGGATTATAGCAATCAGCCCCAGCATTTT.